The 17 T cell receptor beta chains given below trace back to one sample, sequenced in a study of blood T cell repertoires in COVID-19. Assay: immunoSEQ multiplex PCR; the TCRdb copy retains only in-frame clones and omits some. The profile shows roughly 100,000 clones, 70% to 90% of them singletons. The sequenced material came from peripheral blood. Receptors originate from a man in his fifties or sixties with active COVID-19.

This chain links TRBV3-1 (or the pseudogene TRBV3-2) with TRBJ2-2; 7 bases agree with TRBD2. The CDR3 is made up of 18 amino acids. V was clipped by 0 bases and J by 4 bases; unmatched bases: 11. CDR1 LGHDT and CDR2 YNNKEL come from the germline V gene (reference sequence). The CDR3 DNA sequence: TGTGCCAGCAGCCAAGAAAACACCGGGACTACGCTCACCGGGGAGCTGTTTTTT. This codes for CASSQENTGTTLTGELFF.

This clone is a singleton in its sample. The chain combines TRBV25-1 with TRBJ2-1; D gene unclear. CDR3 length: 12 amino acids. Germline CDR1 is MGHDK and CDR2 is SYGVNS. Trimming removed 3 bases at V and 4 bases at J, with 4 bases between. This chain's CDR3 is CASSDYYNEQFF. The CDR3 region has the DNA TGTGCCAGCAGTGATTATTACAATGAGCAGTTCTTC.

The table lists this clone with a count of one. This sequence joins TRBV4-1 and TRBJ1-1; the match to TRBD1 covers 8 bases. The V segment lost 5 bases and the J segment 1 base; nucleotides outside the gene matches: 21. The V gene's germline CDR1 is MGHRA and CDR2 YSYEKL. This CDR3 has 20 amino acids. CDR3: CASSFRQGPILSGRNTEAFF. In nucleotides, the CDR3 is TGCGCCAGCAGCTTCCGACAGGGGCCGATTTTGAGTGGAAGGAACACTGAAGCTTTCTTT.

The chain recombines TRBV29-1 with TRBJ2-5; D is perhaps TRBD1 or TRBD2 (5 bases each). The germline V gene encodes CDR1 SQVTM and CDR2 ANQGSEA. The CDR3 covers 15 residues. The V end lost 7 bases, the J end lost 2 bases, and 20 bases lay between the germline ends. The CDR3, as DNA: TGCAGCGCGGGACGCCGACTTGATCCACAAGAGACCCAGTACTTC. This translates into CSAGRRLDPQETQYF.

The V gene is TRBV6-5, the J gene TRBJ1-1; D ambiguous. Germline CDR1 is MNHEY and CDR2 is SVGAGI. V was pared by 5 bases and J by 7 bases, with 8 bases between. This CDR3 has 11 amino acids. The CDR3 loop reads CASSRGLEAFF. Here the CDR3 DNA reads TGTGCCAGCAGTCGAGGTCTTGAAGCTTTCTTT.

This clone was recorded a few times. The CDR3 loop is CSAGTRDTQYF. In nucleotides, the CDR3 is TGCAGTGCTGGGACTAGGGATACGCAGTATTTT. This chain links TRBV20-1 with TRBJ2-3, with 8 bases matching TRBD2. Losses at the gene ends were 5 bases for V and 6 bases for J; bases not matched to a gene: 1. Germline V gives CDR1 DFQATT, CDR2 SNEGSKA (reference sequence). This CDR3 spans 11 amino acids.

The V call is TRBV2, the J call TRBJ2-2, with 14 bases that match TRBD2. This CDR3 has 18 residues. Unmatched junction bases numbered 10, after V lost 6 bases and J lost 4 bases. Germline assignment: CDR1 SNHLY and CDR2 FYNNEI. The CDR3 sequence: CASRKGLAGGSGTGELFF. The CDR3 DNA follows: TGTGCCAGCAGGAAAGGACTAGCGGGGGGCAGTGGCACCGGGGAGCTGTTTTTT.

This chain joins TRBV11-2 and TRBJ2-7; 7 nucleotides line up with TRBD1. The ends lost 5 bases at V and 4 bases at J; junction bases unmatched: 14. Germline lookup yields CDR1 SGHAT and CDR2 FQNNGV. CDR3 size: 16 residues. The CDR3 coding sequence is TGTGCCAGCAGCCCCGTAAGGGGGCAACGATTTTACGAGCAGTACTTC. Translated: CASSPVRGQRFYEQYF. The full variable domain, with the rest looked up from reference TRBV11-2 and TRBJ2-7, is EAGVAQSPRYKIIEKRQSVAFWCNPISGHATLYWYQQILGQGPKLLIQFQNNGVVDDSQLPKDRFSAERLKGVDSTLKIQPAKLEDSAVYLCASSPVRGQRFYEQYFGPGTRLTVT.

V is TRBV7-2 and J is TRBJ2-2; D unclear. Germline V gene sequence: CDR1 SGHTA, CDR2 FQGNSA. With 5 bases removed from V and 2 bases from J, the gap between germline ends came to 18 bases. The CDR3 has 17 amino acids. CDR3 nucleotide sequence: TGTGCCAGCAGCCCTCACCCTAGTCGCATAAACACCGGGGAGCTGTTTTTT. This sequence encodes CASSPHPSRINTGELFF.

The V gene is TRBV6-6, the J gene TRBJ1-2; D remains ambiguous. V dropped 7 bases and J dropped 4 bases, with 19 bases sitting between them. CDR3 length equals 15 residues. Germline loops: CDR1 MNHNY, CDR2 SVGAGI (reference sequence). Here the CDR3 reads CASTPSVEGIYGYTF. Written as DNA, the CDR3 is TGTGCCAGCACCCCCTCGGTAGAGGGAATCTATGGCTACACCTTC.

This sequence joins TRBV24-1 and TRBJ1-5; D remains ambiguous. Deletions cut 3 bases from V and 0 bases from J, with 5 bases between. CDR1 and CDR2 (germline): KGHDR, SFDVKD. The CDR3 extends over 14 amino acids. The CDR3 spells CATSDRYSNQPQHF. CDR3 coding DNA: TGTGCCACCAGTGATCGGTATAGCAATCAGCCCCAGCATTTT.

The chain employs TRBV29-1 and TRBJ1-2; a possible D gene is TRBD1 (6 bases). CDR3 length: 11 residues. Germline loops: CDR1 SQVTM, CDR2 ANQGSEA. The germline V and J ends were trimmed by 8 bases and 4 bases, with 11 bases remaining between them. The DNA of the CDR3 is TGCAGCCCCAGGGGTGCCTATGGCTACACCTTC. This gives the protein CSPRGAYGYTF.

The count of this clone is one. The chain uses TRBV19 and TRBJ1-2, with D unresolved. CDR1 LNHDA and CDR2 SQIVND come from the germline V gene (reference sequence). The CDR3 length is 13 residues. V was shortened by 6 bases and J by 1 base, with 9 bases between the two germline ends. CDR3 sequence reads: CASRQQVNYGYTF. DNA for the CDR3: TGTGCCAGTAGACAGCAAGTTAACTATGGCTACACCTTC.

The chain uses TRBV5-6 and TRBJ2-7; D ambiguous. The V end was cut by 3 bases, the J end by 0 bases, with 4 bases between. Germline V gene data show CDR1 as SGHDT and CDR2 as YYEEEE. The CDR3 runs 12 residues. The CDR3 reads CASSSLSYEQYF. The CDR3 DNA is TGTGCCAGCAGCTCCCTCTCCTACGAGCAGTACTTC.

The chain has TRBV4-1 and TRBJ2-1; 8 bases agree with TRBD2. The germline V gene has CDR1 MGHRA and CDR2 YSYEKL. With V trimmed by 4 bases and J by 9 bases, 14 bases remained unmatched. The CDR3 is made up of 16 amino acids. The CDR3 spells CASSLGSVRAGGEQFF. CDR3 coding DNA: TGCGCCAGCAGCCTCGGAAGTGTGAGGGCGGGGGGTGAGCAGTTCTTC.

This clone was counted a few times. The rearrangement uses TRBV6-1 and TRBJ1-3; D gene ambiguous. Germline loops: CDR1 MNHNS, CDR2 SASEGT. The CDR3 spans 14 residues. V was pared by 1 base and J by 3 bases, with 7 bases between. CDR3 DNA sequence: TGTGCCAGCAGTGAAGGACTCCTTGGAAACACCATATATTTT. Translating gives CASSEGLLGNTIYF.

V gene TRBV30 combines with J gene TRBJ2-5; D might be TRBD2 (6 bases). V lost 5 bases to trimming and J lost 5 bases, with 9 bases between them. Germline V gene lookup returns CDR1 GTSNPN and CDR2 SVGIG (reference sequence). The CDR3 has 11 residues. This chain's CDR3 is CAWRGRETQYF. As DNA, the CDR3 is TGTGCCTGGCGGGGGAGGGAGACCCAGTACTTC.